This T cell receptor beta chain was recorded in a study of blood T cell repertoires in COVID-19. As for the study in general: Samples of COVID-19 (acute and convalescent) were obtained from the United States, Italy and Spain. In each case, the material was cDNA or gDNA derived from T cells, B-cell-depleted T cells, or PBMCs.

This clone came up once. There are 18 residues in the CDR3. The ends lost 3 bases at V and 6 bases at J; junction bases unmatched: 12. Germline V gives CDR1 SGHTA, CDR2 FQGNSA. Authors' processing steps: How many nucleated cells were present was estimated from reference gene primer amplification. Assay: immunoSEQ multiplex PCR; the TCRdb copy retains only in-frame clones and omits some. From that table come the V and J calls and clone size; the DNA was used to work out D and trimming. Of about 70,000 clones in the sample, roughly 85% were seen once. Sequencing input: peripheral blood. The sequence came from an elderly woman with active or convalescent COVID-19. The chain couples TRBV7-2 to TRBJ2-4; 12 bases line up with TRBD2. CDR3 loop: CASSLGLAGGPERNIQYF. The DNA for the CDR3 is TGTGCCAGCAGCTTGGGGCTAGCGGGGGGGCCGGAAAGAAACATTCAGTACTTC. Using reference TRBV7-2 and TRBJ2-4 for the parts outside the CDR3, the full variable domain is GAGVSQSPSNKVTEKGKDVELRCDPISGHTALYWYRQSLGQGLEFLIYFQGNSAPDKSGLPSDRFSAERTGGSVSTLTIQRTQQEDSAVYLCASSLGLAGGPERNIQYFGAGTRLSVL.